Following are 15 T cell receptor beta chains from one sample sequenced in a study of identical twins. TCRdb redid the calling of the 5' RACE reads with MiXCR, one entry per CDR3 protein. The table lists 1.5 million to 2 million distinct CDR3 sequences, less than 35% of them singletons. Sequencing was done on a sample of cord blood. All receptors come from a newborn girl in good health.

This sequence joins TRBV2 and TRBJ2-3; TRBD2 might be the D (6 bases). The germline V and J ends were trimmed by 3 bases and 4 bases, with 11 bases remaining between them. CDR1 is SNHLY and CDR2 is FYNNEI in the germline V gene. The CDR3 consists of 14 residues. CDR3 nucleotide sequence: TGTGCCAGCAGTGATGGCGGGGCCGCAGATACGCAGTATTTT. It is translated as CASSDGGAADTQYF. Full variable domain (remainder filled in from reference TRBV2 and TRBJ2-3): EPEVTQTPSHQVTQMGQEVILRCVPISNHLYFYWYRQILGQKVEFLVSFYNNEISEKSEIFDDQFSVERPDGSNFTLKIRSTKLEDSAMYFCASSDGGAADTQYFGPGTRLTVL.

This clonotype was seen many times. The chain has TRBV11-2 and TRBJ2-3; the D gene could be TRBD1 or TRBD2 (5 bases each). The germline V gene encodes CDR1 SGHAT and CDR2 FQNNGV. The CDR3 contains 15 residues. V was shortened by 4 bases and J by 2 bases, with 13 bases between the two germline ends. CDR3 nucleotide sequence: TGTGCCAGCAGCTCGGGGCAGGTCCTCACAGATACGCAGTATTTT. This gives the protein CASSSGQVLTDTQYF.

This clonotype occurred once. The junction departs from germline at one end; a sequencing error may be responsible. The chain carries TRBV3-1 and TRBJ2-3; the D gene is possibly TRBD1 (5 bases). Per the germline V gene, CDR1 is LGHDT and CDR2 is YNNKEL (reference sequence). This CDR3 spans 14 amino acids. The CDR3, as DNA: TGTGCCAGCGGCCAGGCGACAGGCACAGATACGCAGTATTTT. It codes for CASGQATGTDTQYF.

This clonotype was seen once. The chain carries TRBV20-1 and TRBJ1-2; TRBD1 matches 8 bases. The CDR3 loop spans 17 amino acids. The germline V gene has CDR1 DFQATT and CDR2 SNEGSKA (reference sequence). V lost 0 bases, J lost 4 bases, and 13 bases stayed unmatched. This chain's CDR3 is CSARDAPITGGGYGYTF. The CDR3 nucleotides read TGCAGTGCTAGAGATGCCCCCATAACAGGGGGAGGCTATGGCTACACCTTC.

This clonotype was counted only a few times. The chain recombines TRBV12-5 with TRBJ2-7; D gene unclear. Trimming pared 4 bases from V and 3 bases from J, leaving 10 bases between. The germline V gene encodes CDR1 LGHNT and CDR2 FRNRAP. The CDR3 length is 13 residues. The DNA of the CDR3 is TGTGCTAGTGGTTCCCCCACGCGCTACGAGCAGTACTTC. Encoded protein: CASGSPTRYEQYF.

The sample holds many counts of this clonotype. The chain uses TRBV7-2 and TRBJ1-2, with 7 bases that match TRBD1. Germline-derived CDR1 and CDR2 are SGHTA and FQGNSA. The junction had 10 bases not matched to a gene; V was cut back by 5 bases and J by 1 base. The CDR3 sequence is 16 residues long. The CDR3 loop reads CASSPRTGLYNYGYTF. The CDR3 DNA reads TGTGCCAGCAGCCCAAGGACAGGCCTCTATAACTATGGCTACACCTTC.

This clonotype was detected many times. This chain joins TRBV27 and TRBJ2-5; D gene unclear. Germline V gene sequence: CDR1 MNHEY, CDR2 SMNVEV (reference sequence). V gave up 3 bases and J gave up 1 base, with 9 bases separating them. The CDR3 has 14 amino acids. CDR3 nucleotide sequence: TGTGCCAGCAGTTTGTCCACTCCCCAAGAGACCCAGTACTTC. Its protein is CASSLSTPQETQYF.

The sample holds a few counts of this clonotype. The chain combines TRBV19 with TRBJ1-4; no definite D call. Germline loops: CDR1 LNHDA, CDR2 SQIVND (reference sequence). The germline V and J ends were trimmed by 2 bases and 5 bases, with 6 bases remaining between them. The length of the CDR3 is 13 residues. CDR3 protein: CASSIQWNEKLFF. CDR3 coding DNA: TGTGCCAGTAGTATACAGTGGAATGAAAAACTGTTTTTT.

The V gene is TRBV20-1, the J gene TRBJ1-1, with TRBD1 as a possible D gene (6 bases). The CDR3 is 14 residues long. With 0 bases removed from V and 2 bases from J, the gap between germline ends came to 10 bases. CDR1 and CDR2 (germline): DFQATT, SNEGSKA (reference sequence). The CDR3 DNA is TGCAGTGCTAGAGAGGGGGCGATTAACACTGAAGCTTTCTTT. It is translated as CSAREGAINTEAFF.

The chain has TRBV20-1 and TRBJ2-1; D remains unclear. The CDR3 length is 13 residues. Trimming took off 6 bases at V and 6 bases at J, with 15 bases between the two ends. Germline V gives CDR1 DFQATT, CDR2 SNEGSKA (reference sequence). The CDR3: CSASDQSVNEQFF. The CDR3 DNA is TGCAGTGCCTCGGACCAGTCTGTCAATGAGCAGTTCTTC.

This clonotype showed up just a few times. CDR3 sequence: CASSLTYRGGNYGYTF. In nucleotides, the CDR3 is TGTGCCAGCAGTTTGACTTACAGGGGAGGTAACTATGGCTACACCTTC. The chain couples TRBV27 to TRBJ1-2; 7 nucleotides line up with TRBD1. CDR1 is MNHEY, CDR2 SMNVEV, per germline (reference sequence). The CDR3 spans 16 residues. The J segment lost 1 base and the V segment lost 3 bases, leaving 8 bases of the junction unmatched.

This clonotype was counted only a few times. CDR3 coding DNA: TGTGCCAGCAGCTCGGGGGGTAGCGGGAGTTTTTGGGAAAATGAGCAGTTCTTC. Translation: CASSSGGSGSFWENEQFF. The chain carries TRBV7-9 and TRBJ2-1, with 9 bases lining up with TRBD2. Germline loops: CDR1 SEHNR, CDR2 FQNEAQ (reference sequence). V was clipped by 4 bases and J by 7 bases; unmatched bases: 17. The CDR3 runs to 18 residues.

This clonotype occurred a few times. The chain joins TRBV27 to TRBJ2-1, with 7 nucleotides matching TRBD2. CDR1 and CDR2 from the germline V gene are MNHEY and SMNVEV (reference sequence). V trimming: 1 base; J trimming: 9 bases; junction bases outside the gene matches: 9. The CDR3 consists of 15 residues. The CDR3 loop reads CASSLYWRESGEQFF. The CDR3 nucleotides read TGTGCCAGCAGTTTATACTGGCGGGAGAGCGGTGAGCAGTTCTTC.

This clonotype showed up just a few times. V is TRBV5-1 and J is TRBJ2-3; 7 nucleotides match TRBD2. The CDR3 runs 15 residues. Germline V gene sequence: CDR1 SGHRS, CDR2 YFSETQ. The J segment lost 1 base and the V segment lost 2 bases, leaving 4 bases of the junction unmatched. CDR3 bases: TGCGCCAGCAGCTTCACCACTAGCGGCACAGATACGCAGTATTTT. Its protein is CASSFTTSGTDTQYF.

On this clonotype itself: An end of the junction does not agree with germline; a read error may underlie this. V usage is TRBV20-1 and J usage is TRBJ2-7, with TRBD2 matching 11 bases. CDR1 is DFQATT and CDR2 is SNEGSKA in the germline V gene (reference sequence). There are 14 residues in the CDR3. The chain's CDR3 is CSARGLADIYQQYF. The CDR3 nucleotides read TGCAGTGCTCGGGGACTAGCGGACATCTACCAGCAGTACTTC.